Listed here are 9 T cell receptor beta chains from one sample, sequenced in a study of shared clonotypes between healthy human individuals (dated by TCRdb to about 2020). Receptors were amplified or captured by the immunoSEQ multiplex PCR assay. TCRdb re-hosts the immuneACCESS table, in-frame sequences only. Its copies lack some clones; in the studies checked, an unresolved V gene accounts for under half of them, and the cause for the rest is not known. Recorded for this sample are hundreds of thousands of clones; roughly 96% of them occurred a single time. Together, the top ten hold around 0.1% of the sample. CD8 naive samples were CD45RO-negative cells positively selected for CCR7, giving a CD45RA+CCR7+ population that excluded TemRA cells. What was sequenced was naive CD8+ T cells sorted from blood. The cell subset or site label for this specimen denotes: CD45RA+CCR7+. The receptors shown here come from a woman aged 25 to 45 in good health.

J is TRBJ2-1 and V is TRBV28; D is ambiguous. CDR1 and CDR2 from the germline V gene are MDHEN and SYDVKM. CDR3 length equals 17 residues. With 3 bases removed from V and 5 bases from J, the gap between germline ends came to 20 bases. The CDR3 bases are TGTGCCAGCAGTTTGGCTACTCCCATTGAAACGAACAATGAGCAGTTCTTC. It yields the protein CASSLATPIETNNEQFF.

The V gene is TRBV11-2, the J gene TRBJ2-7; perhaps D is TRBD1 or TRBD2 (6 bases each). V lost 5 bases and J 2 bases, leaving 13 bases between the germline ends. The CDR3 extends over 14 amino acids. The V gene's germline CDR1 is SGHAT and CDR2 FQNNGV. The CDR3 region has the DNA TGTGCCAGCAGCAGACCGGGGGCGGCCTACGAGCAGTACTTC. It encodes CASSRPGAAYEQYF.

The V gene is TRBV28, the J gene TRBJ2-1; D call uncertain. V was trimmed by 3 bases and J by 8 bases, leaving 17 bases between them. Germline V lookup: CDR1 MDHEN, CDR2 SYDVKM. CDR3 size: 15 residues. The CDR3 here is CASSLTPERFDEQFF. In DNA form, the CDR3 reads TGTGCCAGCAGTTTGACCCCCGAGAGGTTCGATGAGCAGTTCTTC.

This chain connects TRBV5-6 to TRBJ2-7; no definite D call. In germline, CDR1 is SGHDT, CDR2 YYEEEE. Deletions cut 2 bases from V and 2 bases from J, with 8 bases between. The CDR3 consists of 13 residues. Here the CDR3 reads CASSFFNPYEQYF. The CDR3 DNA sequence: TGTGCCAGCAGCTTCTTCAACCCCTACGAGCAGTACTTC.

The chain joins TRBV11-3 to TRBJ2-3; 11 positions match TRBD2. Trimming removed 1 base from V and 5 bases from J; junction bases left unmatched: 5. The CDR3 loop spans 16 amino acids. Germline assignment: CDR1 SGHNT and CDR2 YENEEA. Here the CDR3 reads CASSLGSGRAGDTQYF. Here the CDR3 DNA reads TGTGCCAGCAGCTTAGGTAGCGGGAGGGCCGGAGATACGCAGTATTTT.

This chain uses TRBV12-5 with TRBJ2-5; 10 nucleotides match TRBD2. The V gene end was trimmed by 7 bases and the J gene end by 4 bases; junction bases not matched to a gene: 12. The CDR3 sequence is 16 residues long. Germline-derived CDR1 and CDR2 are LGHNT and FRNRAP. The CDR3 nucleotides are TGTGCTAGTGCTGAAACCGCTAGCGGGAGCAGAGAGACCCAGTACTTC. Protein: CASAETASGSRETQYF.

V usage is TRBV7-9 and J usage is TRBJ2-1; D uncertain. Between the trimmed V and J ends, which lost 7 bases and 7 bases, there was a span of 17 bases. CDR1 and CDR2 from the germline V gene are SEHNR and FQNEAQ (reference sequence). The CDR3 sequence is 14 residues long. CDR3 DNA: TGTGCCAGCACCGACCCCACCAAAGGGAATGAGCAGTTCTTC. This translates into CASTDPTKGNEQFF.

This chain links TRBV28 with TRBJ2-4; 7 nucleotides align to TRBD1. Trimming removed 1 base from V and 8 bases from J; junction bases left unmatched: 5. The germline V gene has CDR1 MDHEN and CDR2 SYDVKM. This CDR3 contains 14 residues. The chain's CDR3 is CASSLSQGSDIQYF. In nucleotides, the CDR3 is TGTGCCAGCAGTTTATCACAGGGGTCAGACATTCAGTACTTC.

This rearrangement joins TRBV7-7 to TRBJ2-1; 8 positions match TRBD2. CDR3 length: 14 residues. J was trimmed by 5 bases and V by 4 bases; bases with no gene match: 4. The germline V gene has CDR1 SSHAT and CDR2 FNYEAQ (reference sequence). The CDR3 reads CASSSGLADNEQFF. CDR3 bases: TGTGCCAGCAGCTCTGGACTAGCAGACAATGAGCAGTTCTTC.